The clone carrying this T cell receptor (beta chain) has just a few counts. The sample belongs to a study of blood T cells in healthy people across ages. Study-wide background: With template switching, about one barcoded beta molecule was captured per two T cells.

CDR1 is MDHEN and CDR2 is SYDVKM in the germline V gene. V lost 6 bases to trimming and J lost 4 bases; unmatched junction nucleotides: 8. The CDR3 covers 16 residues. Sample-barcoded 5' priming and a J-beta primer mix drove a second PCR of about 6 to 12 cycles. A template-switch adaptor containing 12 random nucleotides labeled each cDNA molecule. TCRdb reprocessed the 5' RACE reads via MiXCR and lists one record per CDR3 protein. The sample records 800,000 or so distinct CDR3 sequences, roughly 25% being singletons. The amount of total RNA extracted per sample was at least 5.5 micrograms. These data were also reused for a study on T cells of mothers and their children. That source notes: At a rate of around 1.6 ug per 15 ul, cDNA synthesis received all of the extracted RNA.

Sequencing was carried out using blood. V gene TRBV28 combines with J gene TRBJ2-2, with TRBD1 matching over 10 bases. The TCR originated in a boy younger than 18 in good health. The CDR3 sequence: CASRKDRGIFTGELFF. The CDR3 DNA is TGTGCCAGCAGAAAGGACAGGGGGATCTTCACCGGGGAGCTGTTTTTT.